The 18 T cell receptor beta chains below were found in one sample sequenced in a study of blood T cells in healthy people across ages. Then a second PCR, running roughly 7 to 12 cycles, was carried out with a sample-barcoded 5' primer and a J-beta primer mix. TCRdb reprocessed the 5' RACE reads with MiXCR, giving one entry per CDR3 protein. The table records about 1.6 million distinct CDR3 sequences, 30% to 35% of them present only once. The sequenced sample was blood. These receptor sequences come from a woman aged 25 to 45 in good health.

This clonotype was detected many times. The gene calls are TRBV7-9 and TRBJ2-3; D not certain. This CDR3 region has 14 residues. Deletions cut 2 bases from V and 1 base from J, with 7 bases between. Per germline, CDR1 SEHNR and CDR2 FQNEAQ (reference sequence). The CDR3 DNA is TGTGCCAGCAGCTTAAGTCTGGGCACAGATACGCAGTATTTT. Protein sequence: CASSLSLGTDTQYF.

The genes are TRBV5-1 and TRBJ2-7, with 11 bases matching TRBD1. Germline V gives CDR1 SGHRS, CDR2 YFSETQ. V was pared by 4 bases and J by 5 bases, with 8 bases of the junction left unmatched. This CDR3 has 15 residues. The CDR3 DNA reads as TGCGCCAGCAGCCCTTCATGGGACAGGGGGAACGAGCAGTACTTC. Its translation is CASSPSWDRGNEQYF.

The V and J genes are TRBV7-9 and TRBJ1-4; 10 bases map to TRBD1. V lost 1 base to trimming and J lost 5 bases; unmatched junction nucleotides: 4. The CDR3 spans 16 residues. Germline CDR1 is SEHNR and CDR2 is FQNEAQ (reference sequence). The CDR3 region is CASSLGAGQGNEKLFF. Here the CDR3 DNA reads TGTGCCAGCAGCTTAGGCGCGGGACAGGGGAATGAAAAACTGTTTTTT. The full variable domain, completed using reference TRBV7-9 and TRBJ1-4, is DTGVSQNPRHKITKRGQNVTFRCDPISEHNRLYWYRQTLGQGPEFLTYFQNEAQLEKSRLLSDRFSAERPKGSFSTLEIQRTEQGDSAMYLCASSLGAGQGNEKLFFGSGTQLSVL.

The chain carries TRBV10-3 and TRBJ2-3; D is possibly TRBD2 (5 bases). The V gene lost 8 bases and the J gene lost 1 base, with 19 bases spanning the gap. The CDR3 length is 16 residues. The V gene's germline CDR1 is ENHRY and CDR2 SYGVKD. The CDR3 is CAICPSLEAGTDTQYF. CDR3 DNA sequence: TGTGCCATCTGCCCCTCACTAGAGGCCGGCACAGATACGCAGTATTTT.

There are many counts of this clonotype. The chain has TRBV12-3 or TRBV12-4 and TRBJ2-7, with D possibly TRBD2 on 6 matching bases. The CDR3 is made up of 14 amino acids. The V end was cut by 3 bases, the J end by 5 bases, with 14 bases between. The DNA for the CDR3 is TGTGCCAGCAGTTTGGGCGGGACGGTCAACGAGCAGTACTTC. Its translation is CASSLGGTVNEQYF.

This clonotype was seen more than once but under ten times. The genes are TRBV4-1 and TRBJ2-7; D is possibly TRBD1 or TRBD2 (5 bases each). The CDR3 has 14 residues. V shed 1 base and J shed 5 bases, with 12 bases lying between them. CDR1 is MGHRA, CDR2 YSYEKL, per germline. Here the CDR3 DNA reads TGCGCCAGCAGCCAAGTTGAGGGGTTGCACGAGCAGTACTTC. Its protein is CASSQVEGLHEQYF.

This clonotype appeared many times. The chain uses TRBV30 and TRBJ2-7; 9 bases map to TRBD2. The V and J ends lost 0 bases and 2 bases, in that order; junction bases with no gene match: 5. Per the germline V gene, CDR1 is GTSNPN and CDR2 is SVGIG (reference sequence). This CDR3 has 15 amino acids. CDR3 protein: CAWSVRGGRAYEQYF. The CDR3 nucleotides are TGTGCCTGGAGTGTACGGGGCGGGAGGGCCTACGAGCAGTACTTC.

This clonotype was seen more than once but under ten times. The junction differs from germline at one of its ends, possibly a read error. J is TRBJ2-3 and V is TRBV12-3 or TRBV12-4; D remains ambiguous. This CDR3 is built from 13 residues. CDR3 DNA sequence: TGTGCCAGCAGCTTGGGAAGCACAGATGCGCAGTATTTT. Its protein product is CASSLGSTDAQYF.

At least ten counts were recorded for this clonotype. The genes are TRBV15 and TRBJ2-5, with 7 nucleotides matching TRBD1. V gave up 5 bases and J gave up 6 bases; unmatched junction bases: 6. This CDR3 has 13 residues. Germline assignment: CDR1 LNHNV and CDR2 YYDKDF (reference sequence). CDR3 amino acids: CATSLFRGKTQYF. CDR3 nucleotides: TGTGCCACCAGCTTGTTCAGGGGGAAGACCCAGTACTTC.

This clonotype was recorded a few times. The V call is TRBV3-1, the J call TRBJ2-3; D is unclear. The CDR3 is 16 amino acids. V was trimmed by 2 bases and J by 0 bases, leaving 12 bases between them. Germline CDR1 and CDR2: LGHDT and YNNKEL (reference sequence). The CDR3 sequence: CASSQKSGASTDTQYF. The CDR3, as DNA: TGTGCCAGCAGCCAAAAGTCGGGCGCCAGCACAGATACGCAGTATTTT.

A few counts support this clonotype. The chain uses TRBV7-9 and TRBJ2-3; 8 bases line up with TRBD2. Germline CDR1 is SEHNR and CDR2 is FQNEAQ (reference sequence). J was trimmed by 2 bases and V by 0 bases; bases with no gene match: 10. The CDR3 loop spans 18 amino acids. CDR3: CASSLARVKRGSTDTQYF. The CDR3 bases are TGTGCCAGCAGCTTAGCGCGCGTCAAGCGGGGGTCCACAGATACGCAGTATTTT.

The chain carries TRBV7-2 and TRBJ1-1, with TRBD1 matching over 7 bases. Trimming took 7 bases from V and 4 from J; bases not matched to a gene: 15. The CDR3 extends over 16 amino acids. Germline V lookup: CDR1 SGHTA, CDR2 FQGNSA. The CDR3 region is CASTQTRDSALTEAFF. In nucleotides, the CDR3 is TGTGCCAGCACCCAAACCCGGGACAGCGCCCTCACTGAAGCTTTCTTT.

Points on this clonotype: At one boundary the junction diverges from the germline segment, which might be a read error. The chain has TRBV19 and TRBJ2-7; possible D gene TRBD1, 6 bases. Germline assignment: CDR1 LNHDA and CDR2 SQIVND (reference sequence). The length of the CDR3 is 15 residues. This CDR3 reads CASSIQGQLSYKQYF. In DNA form, the CDR3 reads TGTGCCAGTAGTATACAGGGGCAACTCTCCTACAAGCAGTACTTC.

The chain joins TRBV9 to TRBJ2-1; D is perhaps TRBD2 (5 bases). Germline CDR1 reads SGDLS; CDR2 reads YYNGEE. The V gene lost 4 bases and the J gene lost 0 bases, with 20 bases spanning the gap. The CDR3 runs 18 residues. The CDR3 DNA reads TGTGCCAGCAGCCCCTCCGCGGTGGGAGCCAGCTCCTACAATGAGCAGTTCTTC. It yields the protein CASSPSAVGASSYNEQFF.

Regarding this clonotype: This may arise from a read error, as a much more abundant clone is one base away. The chain joins TRBV4-1 to TRBJ2-5; no clear D. V was cut by 8 bases and J by 0 bases, with 10 bases left in between. Germline V gene lookup returns CDR1 MGHRA and CDR2 YSYEKL. This CDR3 region has 13 residues. In DNA form, the CDR3 reads TGCGCCAGCGGCCTAACTAACCAAGAGACCCAGTACTTC. It encodes CASGLTNQETQYF.

The chain employs TRBV20-1 and TRBJ2-3; 13 bases agree with TRBD2. Trimming removed 5 bases from V and 2 bases from J; junction bases left unmatched: 7. Germline V gene sequence: CDR1 DFQATT, CDR2 SNEGSKA (reference sequence). This CDR3 is 16 amino acids long. CDR3 nucleotide sequence: TGCAGTGCTCTGGGACTAGCGGGACAACACACAGATACGCAGTATTTT. Protein: CSALGLAGQHTDTQYF.

J is TRBJ2-5 and V is TRBV15; the D is unclear. This CDR3 has 12 amino acids. The germline gives CDR1 LNHNV, CDR2 YYDKDF (reference sequence). V dropped 0 bases and J dropped 9 bases, with 8 bases sitting between them. The CDR3 DNA follows: TGTGCCACCAGCAGAGATCGCTTGGCCCAGTACTTC. Amino acid sequence: CATSRDRLAQYF.

The V and J genes are TRBV7-9 and TRBJ2-1; 7 bases match TRBD2. This CDR3 comprises 15 residues. Looked up from germline, CDR1 is SEHNR and CDR2 is FQNEAQ (reference sequence). The V segment lost 7 bases and the J segment 0 bases; nucleotides outside the gene matches: 6. CDR3 in amino acids: CASNTGGISYNEQFF. The CDR3 bases are TGTGCCAGCAATACGGGAGGTATCTCCTACAATGAGCAGTTCTTC.